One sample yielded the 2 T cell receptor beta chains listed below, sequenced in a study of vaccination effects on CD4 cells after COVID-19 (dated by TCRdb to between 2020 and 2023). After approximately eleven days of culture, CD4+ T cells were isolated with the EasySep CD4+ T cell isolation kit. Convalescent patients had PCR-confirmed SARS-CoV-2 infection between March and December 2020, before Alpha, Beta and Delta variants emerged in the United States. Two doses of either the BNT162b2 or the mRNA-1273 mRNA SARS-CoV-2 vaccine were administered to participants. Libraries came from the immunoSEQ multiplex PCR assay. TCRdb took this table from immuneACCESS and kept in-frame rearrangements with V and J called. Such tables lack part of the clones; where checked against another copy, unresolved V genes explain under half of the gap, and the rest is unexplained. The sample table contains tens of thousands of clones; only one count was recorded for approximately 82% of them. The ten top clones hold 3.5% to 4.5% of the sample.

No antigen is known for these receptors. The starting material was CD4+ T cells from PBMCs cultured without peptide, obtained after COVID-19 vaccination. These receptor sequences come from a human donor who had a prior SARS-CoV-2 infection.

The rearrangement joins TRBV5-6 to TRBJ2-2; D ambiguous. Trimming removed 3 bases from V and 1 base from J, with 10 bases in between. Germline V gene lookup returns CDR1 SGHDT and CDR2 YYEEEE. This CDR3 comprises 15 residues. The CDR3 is CASSSLLQNTGELFF. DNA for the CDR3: TGTGCCAGCAGCTCCCTCCTGCAGAACACCGGGGAGCTGTTTTTT.

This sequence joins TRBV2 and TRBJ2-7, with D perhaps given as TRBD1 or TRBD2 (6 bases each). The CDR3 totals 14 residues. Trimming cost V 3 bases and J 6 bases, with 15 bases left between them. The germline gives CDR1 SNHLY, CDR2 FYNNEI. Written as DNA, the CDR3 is TGTGCCAGCAGTGAGGTAGGGGGGTGGGGCGAGCAGTACTTC. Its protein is CASSEVGGWGEQYF.